This TCR beta chain was identified in a study of identical twins. Regarding the study as a whole: Whereas memory repertoires showed no such difference, abundant cord blood beta clonotypes carried fewer insertions. Cross-sectional statistical analysis was relied on for the conclusions, without the same donors being followed. The study found weaker excess twin sharing in beta out-of-frame sequences.

This clonotype was seen a handful of times. Its antigen remains unknown. Healthy Caucasians were all of the donors. TCRdb passed the 5' RACE reads through MiXCR, listing each CDR3 protein once. The sample includes 1.5 million to 2 million distinct CDR3 sequences, about 32% of them seen just once. The sequence was obtained from a newborn girl in good health. Sequencing input: cord blood.

CDR3: CASSIGGLAADTQYF. In DNA form, the CDR3 reads TGTGCCAGTAGTATCGGGGGACTAGCCGCCGATACGCAGTATTTT. The V and J genes are TRBV19 and TRBJ2-3, with 9 bases matching TRBD2. The germline gives CDR1 LNHDA, CDR2 SQIVND (reference sequence). The CDR3 totals 15 residues. V gave up 3 bases and J gave up 6 bases; unmatched junction bases: 7.